The next 15 T cell receptor beta chains were all read from a single sample in a study of response to subunit inactivated influenza vaccine. One entry per CDR3 protein results from TCRdb running MiXCR on the RT-PCR reads. The profile covers more than 400,000 distinct CDR3 sequences, with about 7.2% appearing a single time and around 13% taken by the ten largest. The source material was PBMCs from blood, sampled less than 25 months after vaccination. The receptors here all came from a man between 50 and 75 years old who received an inactivated influenza vaccine.

This clonotype occurred many times. V gene TRBV6-2 or TRBV6-3 combines with J gene TRBJ2-2; D unclear. CDR3 length equals 14 residues. Trimming cost V 5 bases and J 5 bases, with 12 bases left between them. Germline lookup yields CDR1 MNHEY and CDR2 SVGEGT. CDR3 bases: TGTGCCAGCAGTACCGACACCTATACCGGGGAGCTGTTTTTT. Its protein product is CASSTDTYTGELFF.

A few counts support this clonotype. CDR3 loop: CASRLPGTVFEAFF. DNA of the CDR3: TGTGCCAGCAGACTACCCGGGACAGTGTTTGAAGCTTTCTTT. The rearrangement joins TRBV6-2 or TRBV6-3 to TRBJ1-1; 7 positions match TRBD1. J lost 7 bases, V lost 6 bases, and 11 bases had no gene match. CDR1 and CDR2 from the germline V gene are MNHEY and SVGEGT. The CDR3 has 14 residues.

This clonotype showed up just a few times. The chain uses TRBV15 and TRBJ1-2; TRBD1 might be the D (6 bases). Trimming stripped 0 bases from V and 7 bases from J, with 12 bases between. Germline V lookup: CDR1 LNHNV, CDR2 YYDKDF (reference sequence). This CDR3 spans 14 amino acids. CDR3 amino acids: CATSRDTGAFGYTF. As DNA, the CDR3 is TGTGCCACCAGCAGAGATACGGGGGCGTTTGGCTACACCTTC.

The chain couples TRBV5-4 to TRBJ2-1, with D possibly being TRBD1 (5 bases). The CDR3 is 14 residues long. V was shortened by 0 bases and J by 7 bases, with 11 bases between the two germline ends. In germline, CDR1 is SGHNT, CDR2 YYREEE (reference sequence). The CDR3 DNA reads TGTGCCAGCAGCTTGGGGTGGGGCGGAAATGAGCAGTTCTTC. This sequence encodes CASSLGWGGNEQFF.

V and J are TRBV15 and TRBJ1-2; D gene ambiguous. The CDR3 loop spans 15 amino acids. V was shortened by 4 bases and J by 4 bases, with 16 bases between the two germline ends. The germline CDR1 and CDR2 sequences are LNHNV and YYDKDF (reference sequence). CDR3 residues: CATSTAPGSIYGYTF. The CDR3 region has the DNA TGTGCCACCAGCACGGCCCCGGGGTCCATCTATGGCTACACCTTC. The entire variable domain, with the rest obtained from reference TRBV15 and TRBJ1-2, is as follows: DAMVIQNPRYQVTQFGKPVTLSCSQTLNHNVMYWYQQKSSQAPKLLFHYYDKDFNNEADTPDNFQSRRPNTSFCFLDIRSPGLGDTAMYLCATSTAPGSIYGYTFGSGTRLTVV.

Only a few counts were recorded for this clonotype. The chain carries TRBV20-1 and TRBJ2-3, with a tentative D call TRBD2 (7 bases). The CDR3 runs 20 residues. The ends were cut back, 6 bases at V and 2 bases at J, with 33 bases in the middle. Germline V gene lookup returns CDR1 DFQATT and CDR2 SNEGSKA (reference sequence). CDR3 region: CSAKTNGGPGTHPFTDTQYF. In DNA form, the CDR3 reads TGCAGTGCAAAAACAAACGGGGGGCCTGGGACACATCCGTTCACAGATACGCAGTATTTT.

This clonotype was picked up many times. The chain combines TRBV11-1 with TRBJ2-3; 9 nucleotides line up with TRBD1. J gave up 10 bases and V 5 bases, and 10 bases lay outside the gene matches. Germline V CDR1 and CDR2: SGHAT, FQDESV (reference sequence). This CDR3 has 14 residues. In DNA, the CDR3 is TGTGCCAGCAGCGTCCGGGACAGGGTTATGCCGCAGTATTTT. Translation: CASSVRDRVMPQYF.

This clonotype occurred a few times. V and J are TRBV10-3 and TRBJ2-1, with D uncertain. This CDR3 is 16 amino acids long. Germline V gene lookup returns CDR1 ENHRY and CDR2 SYGVKD. V was pared by 1 base and J by 0 bases, with 10 bases between. The CDR3 DNA is TGTGCCATCAGTGAGTTGGCAGGCCGCTCCTACAATGAGCAGTTCTTC. It encodes CAISELAGRSYNEQFF.

This clonotype was seen ten or more times. The rearrangement links TRBV20-1 to TRBJ1-5; a possible D gene is TRBD1 (5 bases). Germline CDR1 and CDR2: DFQATT and SNEGSKA (reference sequence). The germline V and J ends were trimmed by 5 bases and 4 bases, with 12 bases remaining between them. The CDR3 runs 13 residues. The CDR3 protein is CSAGGRQNQPQHF. Here the CDR3 DNA reads TGCAGTGCTGGGGGTCGACAGAATCAGCCCCAGCATTTT.

J is TRBJ2-7 and V is TRBV9; 7 bases map to TRBD2. Trimming removed 3 bases from V and 0 bases from J; junction bases left unmatched: 6. From germline, CDR1 is SGDLS and CDR2 YYNGEE. The length of the CDR3 is 15 residues. CDR3 nucleotides: TGTGCCAGCAGCGAGACTAGCCGCAGCTCCTACGAGCAGTACTTC. The encoded protein is CASSETSRSSYEQYF. The whole variable domain, remainder taken from reference TRBV9 and TRBJ2-7, is DSGVTQTPKHLITATGQRVTLRCSPRSGDLSVYWYQQSLDQGLQFLIQYYNGEERAKGNILERFSAQQFPDLHSELNLSSLELGDSALYFCASSETSRSSYEQYFGPGTRLTVT.

The V and J genes are TRBV7-9 and TRBJ1-1; perhaps TRBD1 as D (5 bases). Germline V gene lookup returns CDR1 SEHNR and CDR2 FQNEAQ (reference sequence). CDR3 size: 15 residues. V lost 3 bases, J lost 6 bases, and 17 bases lay in between. The CDR3 loop reads CASSLHGGMAAEAFF. In DNA, the CDR3 is TGTGCCAGCAGCTTGCATGGGGGGATGGCAGCTGAAGCTTTCTTT.

This clonotype was observed many times. This chain uses TRBV29-1 with TRBJ2-5; D is undetermined. Trimming removed 6 bases from V and 3 bases from J, with 11 bases in between. The CDR3 loop spans 12 amino acids. Germline V gene lookup returns CDR1 SQVTM and CDR2 ANQGSEA. The CDR3 region has the DNA TGCAGCGTCCCGGACGAGAAAGAGACCCAGTACTTC. Translation gives CSVPDEKETQYF.

This clonotype was counted ten times or more. J is TRBJ1-6 and V is TRBV5-1; 8 bases align to TRBD1. This CDR3 is 16 amino acids long. Trimming at V came to 4 bases and at J to 7 bases, leaving 10 bases not matched to a gene. Germline assignment: CDR1 SGHRS and CDR2 YFSETQ. The CDR3 here is CASSRKGGQDNSPLHF. In DNA form, the CDR3 reads TGCGCCAGCAGCCGAAAAGGGGGACAGGACAATTCACCCCTCCACTTT.

The table lists this clonotype with a few counts. CDR3 sequence (DNA): TGCGCCAGCAGCCAAGATAGTATTGGGGGGTATACGCAGTATTTT. This sequence encodes CASSQDSIGGYTQYF. V is TRBV4-1 and J is TRBJ2-3; the D gene is possibly TRBD2 (6 bases). This CDR3 comprises 15 residues. Trimming removed 0 bases from V and 7 bases from J, with 14 bases in between. Per germline, CDR1 MGHRA and CDR2 YSYEKL.

This clonotype was seen ten or more times. The chain links TRBV19 to TRBJ2-2; no definite D call. Germline CDR1 is LNHDA and CDR2 is SQIVND (reference sequence). Trimming took 3 bases from V and 0 from J, leaving 11 bases between them. The CDR3 has 16 amino acids. This chain's CDR3 is CASSMDGFTNTGELFF. In DNA form, the CDR3 reads TGTGCCAGTAGTATGGATGGATTCACGAACACCGGGGAGCTGTTTTTT.